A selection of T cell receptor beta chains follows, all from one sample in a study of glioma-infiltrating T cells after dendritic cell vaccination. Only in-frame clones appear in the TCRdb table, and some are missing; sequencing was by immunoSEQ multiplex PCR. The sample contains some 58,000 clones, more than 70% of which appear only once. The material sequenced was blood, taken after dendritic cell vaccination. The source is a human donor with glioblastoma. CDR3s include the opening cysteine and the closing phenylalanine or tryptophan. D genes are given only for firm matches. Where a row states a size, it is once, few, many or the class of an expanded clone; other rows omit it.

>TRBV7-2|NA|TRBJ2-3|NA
TGTGCCAGCAGCTCAGGGGAGACCCCCACAGATACGCAGTATTTT
CASSSGETPTDTQYF
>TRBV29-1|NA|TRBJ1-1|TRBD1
TGCAGCGTTCTGACAGGGGGCGAGGACACTGAAGCTTTCTTT
CSVLTGGEDTEAFF
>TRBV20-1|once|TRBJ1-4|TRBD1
TGCAGTGCTCACCCGGGACAGGGACTGTTTTTT
CSAHPGQGLFF
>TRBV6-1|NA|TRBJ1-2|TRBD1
TGTGCCACCCAACAGGGGGCAAACTATGGCTACACCTTC
CATQQGANYGYTF
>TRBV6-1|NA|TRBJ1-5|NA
TGTGCCAGCAGTGAAAGGGGCCGGGGCAATCAGCCCCAGCATTTT
CASSERGRGNQPQHF
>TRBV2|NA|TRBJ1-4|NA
TGTGCCAGCAGTGAAGCAGGAGGAGCGGAAAAACTGTTTTTT
CASSEAGGAEKLFF
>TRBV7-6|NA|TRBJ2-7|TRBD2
TGTGCCAGCAGCTTAGACGCGGGGGGAGGGGAGCAGTACTTC
CASSLDAGGGEQYF
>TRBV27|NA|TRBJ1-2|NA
TGTGCCAGCAGTTTCGAGCCTTCGGGTGGCTACACCTTC
CASSFEPSGGYTF
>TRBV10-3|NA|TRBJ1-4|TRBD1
TGTGCCATCAGTCGTGAGGGGGCGGATGAAAAACTGTTTTTT
CAISREGADEKLFF
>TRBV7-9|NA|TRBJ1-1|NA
TGTGCCAGCAGCCCGAACTCGGGAAGGACTGAAGCTTTCTTT
CASSPNSGRTEAFF
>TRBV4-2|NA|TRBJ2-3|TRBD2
TGTGCCAGCAGCCAACTTAGCGGGGGGCAAGATACGCAGTATTTT
CASSQLSGGQDTQYF
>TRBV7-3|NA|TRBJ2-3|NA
TGTGCCAGCAGCTTAACCCTCGCTAGCCGCGATACGCAGTATTTT
CASSLTLASRDTQYF
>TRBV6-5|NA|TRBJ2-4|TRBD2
TGTGCCAGCAGTCACTCGCCTAGCGGGGGGGCCGGTCTTCAGTACTTC
CASSHSPSGGAGLQYF
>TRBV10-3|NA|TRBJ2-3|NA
TGTGCCATCAGTCAGGGGGGTGGGACAGATACGCAGTATTTT
CAISQGGGTDTQYF
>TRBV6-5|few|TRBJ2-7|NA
TGTGTGGTCCGTGGTAGTTTAGACGAGCAGTACTTC
CVVRGSLDEQYF
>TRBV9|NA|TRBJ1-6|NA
TGTGCCAGCAGCTCGGGGACTTTCTCCTATAATTCCCCCCTCCACTTT
CASSSGTFSYNSPLHF
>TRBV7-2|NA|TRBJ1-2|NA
TGTGCCAGCAGCCATACACAGGGATCCTATGGCTACACCTTC
CASSHTQGSYGYTF
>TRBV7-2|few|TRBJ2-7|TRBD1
TGTGCCAGCAGCTTAGAGTCGGCACAGGGGTTAAGCGAGCAGTACTTC
CASSLESAQGLSEQYF
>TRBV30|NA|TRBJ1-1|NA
TGTGCCTGGAGTGGAGGAGTGAACACTGAAGCTTTCTTT
CAWSGGVNTEAFF
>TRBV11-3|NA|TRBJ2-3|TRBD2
TGTGCCAGCAGCTTACGTAGCGGCAGCGGGGGGGATCGGCAGTATTTT
CASSLRSGSGGDRQYF
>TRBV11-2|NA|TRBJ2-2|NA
TGTGCCAGCAGCGGGAGAGGTGCAAACACCGGGGAGCTGTTTTTT
CASSGRGANTGELFF
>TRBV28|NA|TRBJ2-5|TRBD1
TGTGCCAGCAGTTTAGGGACAGGGTATGGGCTAGCAGTCGAGACCCAGTACTTC
CASSLGTGYGLAVETQYF
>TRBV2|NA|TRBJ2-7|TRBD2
TGTGCCAGCAGTGATGGCGCGGGGGGGGTCGGAAGGGAGCAGTACTTC
CASSDGAGGVGREQYF
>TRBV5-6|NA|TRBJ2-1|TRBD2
TGTGCCAGCAGCGAACTAGGACTAGCGGGGGAGCTTTCCAATGAGCAGTTCTTC
CASSELGLAGELSNEQFF
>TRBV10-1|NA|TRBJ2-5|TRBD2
TGCGCCAGCAGTGAGTCATCGGGGGGCCAAGAGACCCAGTACTTC
CASSESSGGQETQYF